This TCR beta chain derives from a study of T cells expressing NK-cell markers (TCRdb year 2020). Regarding the complete study: Eight donors provided sorted CD3+CD56+NKG2C+, CD3+CD56+NKG2C- and CD3+CD56-NKG2C+ T-cell subsets, whose TCR beta-chain repertoires were profiled. Among the eight sequenced donors, only one was HCMV-seronegative, while the other seven were HCMV-seropositive. All eight donors whose samples were sequenced were randomly selected healthy volunteers, three of them men and five women. Sequencing of the libraries produced 2 x 150 bp reads on Illumina HiSeq 2000/2500, MiSeq or NextSeq. The study at large found these results: Those dominant clonotypes were again the most abundant among CD3+CD56-NKG2C+ cells in a few donors, at roughly 25-60.1%. It remained unclear whether the expanded NKG2C-expressing T cell clones were specific for HCMV antigens. For several donors, the dominant CD3+CD56+NKG2C+ clonotypes were among the top 10 CD8+ clonotypes and accounted for 1.0-7.0% of CD8+ T cells.

To determine HCMV serostatus, a commercial ELISA kit was used to detect HCMV-specific IgG in serum. Peripheral blood mononuclear cells were isolated from blood by Ficoll density gradient centrifugation. As regards this clonotype: Its antigen target is currently unknown.

The CDR3, cysteine through phenylalanine, is 15 amino acids long. DNA was not recorded. The instrument was an Illumina HiSeq 2000. 5'RACE template switching, by which a universal primer site and unique molecular identifiers were added, was used to make TCR beta cDNA libraries. Synthesis of cDNA was primed from the TCR beta constant segment and was followed by two consecutive PCR amplification steps. The paper's data handling went like this. MIGEC was used to demultiplex reads and group reads by UMI, and MiTCR was used to assemble and quantify clonotypes. To remove erroneous sequences, TCR cDNA sequences were retained only when supported by two or more reads. The tcR package was used for downstream repertoire analysis, and clonotypes were matched between fractions using CDR3 nucleotide sequence together with V segment. VDJmatch was used to annotate antigen specificity against VDJdb, with one amino acid substitution in CDR3 allowed. After the reads were reprocessed by TCRdb, one entry was made per CDR3 protein sequence, with no DNA. The V and J calls and clone size come from TCRdb's table, not from the authors' own analysis. This sample's table carries about 390,000 distinct CDR3 sequences. The ten largest clones take up about 10% of the sample.

The clonotype was recovered from a woman aged 45-60 years in good health. Donor details come from another sample of the same person, matched by shared clones. The specimen was blood T cells: a sorted CD56 or NKG2C T cell subset, CD4+ or CD8+ T cells, or bulk PBMC T cells (not recorded which). Recombination connected TRBV12-3 or TRBV12-4 to TRBJ2-6. The CDR3 region: CASSLQTTGANVLTF.